These T cell receptor beta chains were read from a single sample in a study of PD-1 blockade in classical Hodgkin lymphoma. Here immunoSEQ multiplex PCR was the method, and the copy in TCRdb shows in-frame clones only, minus some. In the table there are 25,000 to 35,000 clones, 70% to 75% of which are singletons. Sequenced here: peripheral blood mononuclear cells (PBMCs), sampled before the second cycle of nivolumab. These receptors all come from a human donor with classical Hodgkin lymphoma. Both conserved end residues are part of each CDR3. Fields, in order: J gene, D gene, clone size, V gene, CDR3 protein, CDR3 DNA. The D gene is left open where the match is weak. Size is omitted from some rows. Given values are once, few, many or a class for expanded clones.

J: TRBJ1-1
D: NA
size: few
V: TRBV19
CDR3: CASRVPNTEAFF
DNA: TGTGCCAGCAGGGTCCCCAACACTGAAGCTTTCTTT

J: TRBJ2-1
D: NA
size: NA
V: TRBV9
CDR3: CASSADTFYNEQFF
DNA: TGTGCCAGCAGCGCCGACACCTTCTACAATGAGCAGTTCTTC

J: TRBJ1-1
D: NA
size: few
V: TRBV7-3
CDR3: CASSPSSNTEAFF
DNA: TGTGCCAGCAGCCCTAGTTCCAACACTGAAGCTTTCTTT

J: TRBJ1-4
D: TRBD1
size: NA
V: TRBV15
CDR3: CATSRRDRFNEKLFF
DNA: TGTGCCACCAGCAGGAGGGACAGGTTCAATGAAAAACTGTTTTTT

J: TRBJ1-1
D: TRBD1
size: NA
V: TRBV7-9
CDR3: CASSLRAARGRRLVTEAFF
DNA: TGTGCCAGCAGCTTACGGGCGGCCAGGGGGCGCAGATTGGTCACTGAAGCTTTCTTT

J: TRBJ1-5
D: NA
size: NA
V: TRBV7-2
CDR3: CASRQGPQNQPQHF
DNA: TGTGCCAGCAGGCAGGGTCCCCAGAATCAGCCCCAGCATTTT

J: TRBJ2-1
D: TRBD1
size: NA
V: TRBV9
CDR3: CASSVLGTGGSNEQFF
DNA: TGTGCCAGCAGCGTTCTCGGGACAGGGGGGTCCAATGAGCAGTTCTTC

J: TRBJ2-5
D: NA
size: NA
V: TRBV4-2
CDR3: CASSQIRDSEETQYF
DNA: TGTGCCAGCAGCCAAATCCGGGACTCAGAAGAGACCCAGTACTTC

J: TRBJ1-1
D: NA
size: few
V: TRBV7-8
CDR3: CASSLGPGPTEAFF
DNA: TGTGCCAGCAGCTTAGGGCCAGGTCCCACTGAAGCTTTCTTT

J: TRBJ2-7
D: NA
size: few
V: TRBV6-1
CDR3: CASSEEGPTYEQYF
DNA: TGTGCCAGCAGTGAAGAAGGACCCACCTACGAGCAGTACTTC

J: TRBJ2-7
D: NA
size: NA
V: TRBV7-9
CDR3: CASSSSSESYEQYF
DNA: TGTGCCAGCAGCTCCTCTAGCGAATCCTACGAGCAGTACTTC

J: TRBJ1-5
D: NA
size: medium-sized
V: TRBV19
CDR3: CASNWGAHPQHF
DNA: TGTGCCAGTAACTGGGGGGCGCACCCCCAGCATTTT

J: TRBJ1-2
D: TRBD1
size: NA
V: TRBV27
CDR3: CASGDRGYGYTF
DNA: TGTGCCAGCGGAGACAGGGGCTATGGCTACACCTTC

J: TRBJ1-1
D: NA
size: medium-sized
V: TRBV5-4
CDR3: CASYLAGEAFF
DNA: TGTGCCAGCTACCTCGCGGGGGAAGCTTTCTTT